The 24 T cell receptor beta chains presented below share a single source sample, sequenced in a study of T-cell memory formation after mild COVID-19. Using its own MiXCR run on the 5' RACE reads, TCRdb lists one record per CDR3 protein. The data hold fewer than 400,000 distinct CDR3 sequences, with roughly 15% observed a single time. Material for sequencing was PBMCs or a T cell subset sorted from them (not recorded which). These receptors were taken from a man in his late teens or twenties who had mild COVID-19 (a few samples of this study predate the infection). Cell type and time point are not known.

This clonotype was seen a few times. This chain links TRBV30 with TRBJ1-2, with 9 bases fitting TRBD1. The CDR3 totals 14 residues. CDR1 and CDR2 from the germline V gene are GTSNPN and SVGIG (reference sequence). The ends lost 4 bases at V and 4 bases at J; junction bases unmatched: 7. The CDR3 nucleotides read TGTGCCTGGAATCCGGGACAGGGAGGCTATGGCTACACCTTC. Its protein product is CAWNPGQGGYGYTF. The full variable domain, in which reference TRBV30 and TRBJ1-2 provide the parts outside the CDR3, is SQTIHQWPATLVQPVGSPLSLECTVEGTSNPNLYWYRQAAGRGLQLLFYSVGIGQISSEVPQNLSASRPQDRQFILSSKKLLLSDSGFYLCAWNPGQGGYGYTFGSGTRLTVV.

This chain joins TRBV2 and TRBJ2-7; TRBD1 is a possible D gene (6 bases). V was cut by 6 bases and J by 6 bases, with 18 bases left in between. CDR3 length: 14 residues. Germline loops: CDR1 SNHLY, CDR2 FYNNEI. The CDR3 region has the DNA TGTGCCAGCAGGGCCGACAGGTCCCCGGGCGAGCAGTACTTC. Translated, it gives CASRADRSPGEQYF.

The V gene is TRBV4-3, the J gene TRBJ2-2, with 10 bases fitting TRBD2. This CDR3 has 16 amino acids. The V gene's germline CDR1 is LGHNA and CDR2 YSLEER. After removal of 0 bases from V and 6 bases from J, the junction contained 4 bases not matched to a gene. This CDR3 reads CASSQDPSGGAGELFF. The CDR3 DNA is TGCGCCAGCAGCCAAGATCCGAGCGGGGGGGCCGGGGAGCTGTTTTTT.

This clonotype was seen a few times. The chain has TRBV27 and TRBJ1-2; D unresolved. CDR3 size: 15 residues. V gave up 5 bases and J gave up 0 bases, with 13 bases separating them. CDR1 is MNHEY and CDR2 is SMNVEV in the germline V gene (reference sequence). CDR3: CASSPYDHSNYGYTF. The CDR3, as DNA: TGTGCCAGCAGTCCCTATGACCACTCTAACTATGGCTACACCTTC.

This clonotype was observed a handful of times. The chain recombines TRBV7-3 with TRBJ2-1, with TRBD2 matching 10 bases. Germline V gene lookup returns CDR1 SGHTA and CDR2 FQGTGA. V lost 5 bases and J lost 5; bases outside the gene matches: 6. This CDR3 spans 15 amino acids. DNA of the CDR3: TGTGCCAGCAGCCCCGGGACTAGCGCCAACAATGAGCAGTTCTTC. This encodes CASSPGTSANNEQFF.

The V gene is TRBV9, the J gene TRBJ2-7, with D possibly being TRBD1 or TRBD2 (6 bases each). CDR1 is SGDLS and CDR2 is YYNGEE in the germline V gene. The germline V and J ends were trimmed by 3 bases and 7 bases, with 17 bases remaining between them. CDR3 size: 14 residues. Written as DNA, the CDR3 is TGTGCCAGCAGCGAGGGGGACTGGCGGAGGGAGCAGTACTTC. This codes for CASSEGDWRREQYF.

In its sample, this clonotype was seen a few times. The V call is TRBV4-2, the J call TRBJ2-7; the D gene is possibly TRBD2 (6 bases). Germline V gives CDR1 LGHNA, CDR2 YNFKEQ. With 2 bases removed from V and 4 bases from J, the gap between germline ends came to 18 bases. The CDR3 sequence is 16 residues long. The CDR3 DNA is TGTGCCAGCAGCCAAAGGTTCAGTGGGGGGTTGTACGAGCAGTACTTC. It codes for CASSQRFSGGLYEQYF.

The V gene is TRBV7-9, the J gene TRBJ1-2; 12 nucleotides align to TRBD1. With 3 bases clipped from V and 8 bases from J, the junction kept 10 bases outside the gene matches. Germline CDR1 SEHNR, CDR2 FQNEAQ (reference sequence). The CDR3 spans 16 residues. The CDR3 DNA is TGTGCCAGCAGCTTTAACACGGGACAGGGGGCTGGGGGCTACACCTTC. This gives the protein CASSFNTGQGAGGYTF.

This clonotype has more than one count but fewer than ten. In DNA, the CDR3 is TGTGCCAGCAGCGTTGGGGGCAGGAGCTATGGCTACACCTTC. Translation: CASSVGGRSYGYTF. The chain joins TRBV9 to TRBJ1-2, with D maybe TRBD1 (6 bases). Germline V lookup: CDR1 SGDLS, CDR2 YYNGEE. There are 14 residues in the CDR3. Trimming took 2 bases from V and 4 from J, leaving 12 bases between them.

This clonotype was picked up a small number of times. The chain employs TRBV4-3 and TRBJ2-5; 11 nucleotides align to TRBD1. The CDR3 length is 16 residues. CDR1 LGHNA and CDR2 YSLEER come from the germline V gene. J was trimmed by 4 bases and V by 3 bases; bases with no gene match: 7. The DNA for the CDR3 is TGCGCCAGCAGCCATTCTCCGGGACAGGGGGGAGAGACCCAGTACTTC. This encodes CASSHSPGQGGETQYF.

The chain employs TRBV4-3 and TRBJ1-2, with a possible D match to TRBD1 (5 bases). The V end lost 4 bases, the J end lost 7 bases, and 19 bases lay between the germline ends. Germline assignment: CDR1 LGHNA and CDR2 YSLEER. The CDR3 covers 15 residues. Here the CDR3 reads CASSRDRVQSGGYTF. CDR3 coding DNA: TGCGCCAGCAGCCGGGACCGGGTACAGTCGGGTGGCTACACCTTC.

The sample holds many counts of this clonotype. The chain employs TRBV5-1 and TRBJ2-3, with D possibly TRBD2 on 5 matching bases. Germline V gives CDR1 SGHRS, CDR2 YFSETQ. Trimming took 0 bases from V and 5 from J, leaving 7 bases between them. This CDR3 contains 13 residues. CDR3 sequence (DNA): TGCGCCAGCAGCTTGGCCGGGGTAGATACGCAGTATTTT. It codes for CASSLAGVDTQYF.

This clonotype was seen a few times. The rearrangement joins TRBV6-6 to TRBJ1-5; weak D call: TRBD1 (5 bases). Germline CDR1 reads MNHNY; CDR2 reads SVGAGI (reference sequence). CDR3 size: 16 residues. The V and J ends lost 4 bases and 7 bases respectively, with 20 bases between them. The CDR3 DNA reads TGTGCCAGCAGTTCTCCCCCGGGGGGGTTGGAACAGCCCCAGCATTTT. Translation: CASSSPPGGLEQPQHF.

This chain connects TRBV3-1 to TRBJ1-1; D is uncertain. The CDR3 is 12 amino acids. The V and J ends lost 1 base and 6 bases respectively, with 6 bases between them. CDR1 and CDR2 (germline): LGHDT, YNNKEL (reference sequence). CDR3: CASSQVGAEAFF. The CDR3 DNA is TGTGCCAGCAGCCAAGTTGGAGCTGAAGCTTTCTTT.

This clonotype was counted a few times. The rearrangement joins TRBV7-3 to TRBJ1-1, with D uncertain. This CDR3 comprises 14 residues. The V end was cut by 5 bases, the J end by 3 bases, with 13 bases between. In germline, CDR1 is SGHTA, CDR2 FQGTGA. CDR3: CASSPSVEYTEAFF. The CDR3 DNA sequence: TGTGCCAGCAGCCCTTCGGTCGAATACACTGAAGCTTTCTTT.

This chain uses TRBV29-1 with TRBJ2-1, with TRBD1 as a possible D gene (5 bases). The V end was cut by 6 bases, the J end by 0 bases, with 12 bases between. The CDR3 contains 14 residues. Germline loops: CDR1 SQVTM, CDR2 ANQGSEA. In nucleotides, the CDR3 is TGCAGCGTGACCGACAGTAGCTCCTACAATGAGCAGTTCTTC. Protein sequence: CSVTDSSSYNEQFF.

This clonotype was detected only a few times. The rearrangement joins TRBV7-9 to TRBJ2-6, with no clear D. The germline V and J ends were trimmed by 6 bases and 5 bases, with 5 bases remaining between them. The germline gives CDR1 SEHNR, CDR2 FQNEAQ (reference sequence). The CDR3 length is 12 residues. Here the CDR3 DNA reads TGTGCCAGCAGTTCTTGGGCCAACGTCCTGACTTTC. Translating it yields CASSSWANVLTF.

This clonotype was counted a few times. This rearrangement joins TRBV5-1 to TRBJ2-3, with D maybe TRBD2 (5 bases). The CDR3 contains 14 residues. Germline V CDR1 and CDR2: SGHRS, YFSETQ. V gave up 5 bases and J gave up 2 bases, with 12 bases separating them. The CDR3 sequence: CASRADSVTDTQYF. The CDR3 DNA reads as TGCGCCAGCAGGGCGGACTCCGTCACAGATACGCAGTATTTT.

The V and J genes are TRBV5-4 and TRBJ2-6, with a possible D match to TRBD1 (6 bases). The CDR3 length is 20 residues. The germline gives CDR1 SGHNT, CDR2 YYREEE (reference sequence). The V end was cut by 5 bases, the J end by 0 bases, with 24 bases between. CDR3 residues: CASRSLLGPGANSGANVLTF. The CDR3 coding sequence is TGTGCCAGCAGATCCCTTCTCGGCCCAGGGGCGAACTCTGGGGCCAACGTCCTGACTTTC.

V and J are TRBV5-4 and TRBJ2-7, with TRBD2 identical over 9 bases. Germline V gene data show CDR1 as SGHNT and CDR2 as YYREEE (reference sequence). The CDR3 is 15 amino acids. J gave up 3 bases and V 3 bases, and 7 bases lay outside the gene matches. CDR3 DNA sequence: TGTGCCAGCAGCTGGGTCAGCGGGGGGTACTACGAGCAGTACTTC. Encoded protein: CASSWVSGGYYEQYF.

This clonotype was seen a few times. The chain's CDR3 is CASSLQTGGAQQYF. CDR3 nucleotides: TGCGCCAGCAGCTTGCAGACAGGGGGCGCACAGCAGTACTTC. The chain has TRBV5-1 and TRBJ2-7; 10 nucleotides line up with TRBD1. V shed 1 base, J shed 8 bases, and the junction held 6 bases outside the gene matches. The CDR3 has 14 amino acids. Germline CDR1 SGHRS, CDR2 YFSETQ.

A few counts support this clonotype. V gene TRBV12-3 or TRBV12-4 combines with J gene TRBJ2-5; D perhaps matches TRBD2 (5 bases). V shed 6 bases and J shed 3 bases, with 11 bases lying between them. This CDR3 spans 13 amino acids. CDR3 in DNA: TGTGCCAGCAGCTTCCTCGGGGAAGAGACCCAGTACTTC. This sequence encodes CASSFLGEETQYF.

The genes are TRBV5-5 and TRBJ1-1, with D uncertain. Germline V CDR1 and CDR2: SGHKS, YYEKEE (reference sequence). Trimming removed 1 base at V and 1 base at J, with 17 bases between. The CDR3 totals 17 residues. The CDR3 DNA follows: TGTGCCAGCAGCTTGACTCCCCCGTTTCTAGCGAACACTGAAGCTTTCTTT. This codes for CASSLTPPFLANTEAFF.

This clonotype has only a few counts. The CDR3 here is CASSIGGGRWNEQFF. CDR3 nucleotide sequence: TGTGCCAGTAGTATAGGGGGGGGCAGGTGGAATGAGCAGTTCTTC. The chain employs TRBV19 and TRBJ2-1, with D possibly being TRBD2 (7 bases). Trimming stripped 1 base from V and 7 bases from J, with 14 bases between. The CDR3 extends over 15 amino acids. Germline V lookup: CDR1 LNHDA, CDR2 SQIVND (reference sequence).